This T cell receptor beta chain was identified during a study of shared clonotypes between healthy human individuals. Everyone who donated was a Caucasian adult who lived in Nashville, Tennessee. Using immunoSEQ multiplex PCR, the repertoire was profiled, and TCRdb retains in-frame clones only, with some absent. The data show around 1.4 million clones, with 97% to 99% seen just once and around 0.38% held by the top ten. Notes on the study in general: Researchers found naive subsets generally carried larger estimated richness than memory subsets.

Comments on this clone: What it recognizes is unknown. Other DNA sequences in this sample translate to the same CDR3.

The CDR3 consists of 12 residues. Deletions cut 2 bases from V and 3 bases from J, with 5 bases between. Germline CDR1 reads SGHNT; CDR2 reads YENEEA. This chain joins TRBV11-3 and TRBJ2-7; possibly TRBD2 for D (5 bases). The source of this sequence is a young man in good health. Sequencing was performed on naive CD4+ T cells sorted from blood. Documented subset: CD45RA+ positively selected. CDR3 in DNA: TGTGCCAGCAGCTTAAGCGGCTACGAGCAGTACTTC. The encoded protein is CASSLSGYEQYF.